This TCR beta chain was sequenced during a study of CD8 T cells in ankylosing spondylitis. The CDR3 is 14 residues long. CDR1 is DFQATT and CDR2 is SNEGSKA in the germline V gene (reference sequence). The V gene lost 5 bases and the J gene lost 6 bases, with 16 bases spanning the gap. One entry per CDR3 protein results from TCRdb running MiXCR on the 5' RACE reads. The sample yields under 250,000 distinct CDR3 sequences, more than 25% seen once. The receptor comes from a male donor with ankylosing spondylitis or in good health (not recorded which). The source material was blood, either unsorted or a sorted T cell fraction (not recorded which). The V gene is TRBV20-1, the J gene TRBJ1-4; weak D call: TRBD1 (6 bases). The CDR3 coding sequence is TGCAGTGCTGAGCGTACAGGGAGGGATGAAAAACTGTTTTTT. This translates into CSAERTGRDEKLFF.